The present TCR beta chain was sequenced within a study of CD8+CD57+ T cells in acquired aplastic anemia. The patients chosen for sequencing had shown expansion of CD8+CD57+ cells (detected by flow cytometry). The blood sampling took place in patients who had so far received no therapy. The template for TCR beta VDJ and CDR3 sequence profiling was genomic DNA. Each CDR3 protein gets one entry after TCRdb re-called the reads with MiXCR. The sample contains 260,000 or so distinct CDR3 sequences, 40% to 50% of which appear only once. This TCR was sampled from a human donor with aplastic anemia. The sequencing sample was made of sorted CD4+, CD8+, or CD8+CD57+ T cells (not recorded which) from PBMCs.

This CDR3 is CASSPSGTGGAIYGYTF. CDR3 nucleotide sequence: TGTGCCAGCAGCCCCTCCGGGACAGGGGGCGCAATCTATGGCTACACCTTC. The gene calls are TRBV11-1 and TRBJ1-2; 12 bases agree with TRBD1. Germline CDR1 and CDR2: SGHAT and FQDESV (reference sequence). J lost 4 bases, V lost 5 bases, and 11 bases had no gene match. The CDR3 has 17 amino acids.